This T cell receptor (beta chain) appears in the sequencing data of a study of blood T cell repertoires in COVID-19. Across the study: Donors in the United States, Italy and Spain gave samples during acute or convalescent COVID-19. In each case, the material was cDNA or gDNA derived from T cells, B-cell-depleted T cells, or PBMCs.

Data came from immunoSEQ multiplex PCR; TCRdb stores just in-frame clones and leaves some out. The repertoire has 450,000 to 500,000 clones, 80% to 90% of them found once; the top ten carry about 3.2%. The germline V gene encodes CDR1 MNHEY and CDR2 SMNVEV (reference sequence). Between the trimmed V and J ends, which lost 5 bases and 0 bases, there was a span of 5 bases. The CDR3 covers 13 residues. The chain combines TRBV27 with TRBJ2-1; D remains ambiguous. The material sequenced was peripheral blood. This clonotype was sampled from a human donor in a cohort sampled during active COVID-19. The CDR3 here is CASSIYSYNEQFF. DNA of the CDR3: TGTGCCAGCAGTATCTACTCCTACAATGAGCAGTTCTTC.